This TCR beta chain derives from a study of blood T cell repertoires in COVID-19. Measured with immunoSEQ multiplex PCR; TCRdb has only the in-frame clones, and not every one. Found here are more than 250,000 clones, around 90% of them singletons; the top ten hold 5% to 7%. What was sequenced was peripheral blood. The sequence was obtained from a young man who had recovered from COVID-19.

The CDR3 is CASSNLGTESYGYTF. The CDR3, as DNA: TGTGCCAGTAGCAACCTCGGGACAGAGAGTTATGGCTACACCTTC. This chain connects TRBV19 to TRBJ1-2, with 7 nucleotides matching TRBD1. The CDR3 covers 15 residues. Unmatched junction bases numbered 12, after V lost 6 bases and J lost 5 bases. The germline CDR1 and CDR2 sequences are LNHDA and SQIVND (reference sequence).